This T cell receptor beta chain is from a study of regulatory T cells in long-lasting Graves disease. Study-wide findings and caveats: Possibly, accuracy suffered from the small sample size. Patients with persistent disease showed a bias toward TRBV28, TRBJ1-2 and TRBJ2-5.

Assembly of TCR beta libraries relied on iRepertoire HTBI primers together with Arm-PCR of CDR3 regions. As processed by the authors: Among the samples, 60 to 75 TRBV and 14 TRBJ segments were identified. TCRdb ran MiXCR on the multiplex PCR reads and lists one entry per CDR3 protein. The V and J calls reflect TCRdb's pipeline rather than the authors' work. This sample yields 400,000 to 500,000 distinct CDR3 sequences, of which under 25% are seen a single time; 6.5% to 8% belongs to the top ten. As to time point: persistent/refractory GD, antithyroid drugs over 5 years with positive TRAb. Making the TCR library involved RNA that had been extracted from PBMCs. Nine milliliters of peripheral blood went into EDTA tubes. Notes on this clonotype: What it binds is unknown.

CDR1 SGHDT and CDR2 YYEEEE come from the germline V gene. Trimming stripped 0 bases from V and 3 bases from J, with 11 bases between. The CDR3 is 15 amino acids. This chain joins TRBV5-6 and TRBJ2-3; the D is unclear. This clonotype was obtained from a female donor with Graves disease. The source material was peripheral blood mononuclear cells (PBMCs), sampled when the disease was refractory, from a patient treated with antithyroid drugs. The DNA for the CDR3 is TGTGCCAGCAGCTTGGGAGGTCGGCGGACAGATACGCAGTATTTT. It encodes CASSLGGRRTDTQYF. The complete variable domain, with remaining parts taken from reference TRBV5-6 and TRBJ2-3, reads DAGVTQSPTHLIKTRGQQVTLRCSPKSGHDTVSWYQQALGQGPQFIFQYYEEEERQRGNFPDRFSGHQFPNYSSELNVNALLLGDSALYLCASSLGGRRTDTQYFGPGTRLTVL.